These T cell receptor beta chains were read from a single sample in a study of brain T cells in children with intractable seizures. Assay: immunoSEQ multiplex PCR; the TCRdb copy retains only in-frame clones and omits some. The sample carries 300,000 to 400,000 clones, 93% recorded once. Sequenced here: peripheral blood, sampled roughly 5 months after surgery. The receptors come from a boy younger than two with tuberous sclerosis and intractable seizures. Both conserved end residues are part of each CDR3. A D gene is named only where the DNA matches it firmly. Clone size, where shown, is once, few, many, or a class for clones that have expanded.

TRBD1 | TRBJ2-7 | TRBV28 | 13 | NA | CASNRGTGREQYF | TGTGCCAGCAACCGAGGGACAGGGCGAGAGCAGTACTTC
TRBD1 | TRBJ1-4 | TRBV6-5 | 15 | once | CASSIRDRSGRKLFF | TGTGCCAGCAGTATCAGGGACAGGAGCGGGCGAAAACTGTTTTTT
NA | TRBJ2-5 | TRBV7-9 | 13 | NA | CASSGAEQETQYF | TGTGCCAGCAGCGGGGCAGAACAAGAGACCCAGTACTTC
NA | TRBJ1-1 | TRBV19 | 17 | NA | CASSARGGGRVNTEAFF | TGTGCCAGTAGTGCGAGAGGTGGGGGCAGGGTGAACACTGAAGCTTTCTTT
TRBD1 | TRBJ2-7 | TRBV7-9 | 15 | NA | CASTLGQGLSYEQYF | TGTGCCAGCACCCTAGGACAGGGGCTCTCCTACGAGCAGTACTTC
NA | TRBJ1-2 | TRBV10-3 | 14 | NA | CATYRDTGPFGYTF | TGTGCCACCTACCGGGACACGGGCCCCTTTGGCTACACCTTC
TRBD1 | TRBJ2-2 | TRBV24-1 | 17 | once | CATSDLKGAQNTGELFF | TGTGCCACCAGTGATTTAAAGGGGGCACAGAACACCGGGGAGCTGTTTTTT
NA | TRBJ1-1 | TRBV2 | 14 | few | CASSEGEGNTEAFF | TGTGCCAGCAGTGAGGGGGAAGGGAACACTGAAGCTTTCTTT
TRBD1 | TRBJ1-2 | TRBV9 | 13 | NA | CASSTGGIGGYTF | TGTGCCAGCAGCACAGGGGGCATAGGTGGCTACACCTTC
NA | TRBJ1-3 | TRBV9 | 17 | NA | CASSPGGEPRSGNTIYF | TGTGCCAGCAGCCCCGGGGGGGAGCCCCGCTCTGGAAACACCATATATTTT
TRBD2 | TRBJ2-1 | TRBV5-4 | 14 | NA | CASSTGLTDNEQFF | TGTGCCAGCAGCACGGGACTAACTGACAATGAGCAGTTCTTC
NA | TRBJ2-2 | TRBV3-1/TRBV3-2 | 16 | once | CASSRLRGENTGELFF | TGTGCCAGCAGCCGCCTGCGGGGCGAGAACACCGGGGAGCTGTTTTTT
TRBD2 | TRBJ2-5 | TRBV7-7 | 14 | NA | CASARSGSAETQYF | TGTGCTAGCGCGCGTAGCGGGAGCGCTGAGACCCAGTACTTC
TRBD1 | TRBJ2-1 | TRBV6-5 | 15 | NA | CASSNPNRQGQRQFF | TGTGCCAGCAGTAACCCGAACCGACAGGGGCAAAGGCAGTTCTTC
NA | TRBJ2-5 | TRBV6-2/TRBV6-3 | 17 | NA | CASSYSGLYSPGETQYF | TGTGCCAGCAGTTACTCGGGCTTATATAGCCCTGGAGAGACCCAGTACTTC
NA | TRBJ2-7 | TRBV7-9 | 14 | once | CASSLGTVIYEQYF | TGTGCCAGCAGCTTAGGGACAGTTATCTACGAGCAGTACTTC
TRBD1 | TRBJ2-3 | TRBV24-1 | 15 | NA | CATSDPGGTTDTQYF | TGTGCCACCAGTGACCCAGGGGGCACGACAGATACGCAGTATTTT
TRBD2 | TRBJ2-3 | TRBV9 | 16 | NA | CASSPGTSGSTDTQYF | TGTGCCAGCAGCCCGGGGACTAGCGGGAGCACAGATACGCAGTATTTT
NA | TRBJ2-3 | TRBV5-4 | 13 | NA | CASRAGTADTQYF | TGTGCCAGCAGGGCCGGGACTGCAGATACGCAGTATTTT
NA | TRBJ1-6 | TRBV14 | 16 | NA | CASSPVSGSYNSPLHF | TGTGCCAGCAGCCCCGTGAGTGGCTCCTATAATTCACCCCTCCACTTT
TRBD1 | TRBJ1-2 | TRBV2 | 16 | NA | CASKKGALRKDYGYTF | TGTGCCAGCAAAAAGGGGGCCCTGAGGAAGGACTATGGCTACACCTTC
NA | TRBJ2-2 | TRBV7-3 | 14 | NA | CASSLTLQAGELFF | TGTGCCAGCAGCTTAACCTTACAGGCCGGGGAGCTGTTTTTT
TRBD2 | TRBJ2-1 | TRBV3-1/TRBV3-2 | 16 | NA | CASSQEASGSGNEQFF | TGTGCCAGCAGCCAAGAGGCTAGCGGGAGTGGCAATGAGCAGTTCTTC
TRBD2 | TRBJ2-3 | TRBV24-1 | 16 | NA | CATSDATSADPDTQYF | TGTGCCACCAGTGACGCGACTAGCGCCGACCCAGATACGCAGTATTTT
TRBD2 | TRBJ2-3 | TRBV4-2 | 17 | NA | CASSQDRLAGGTDTQYF | TGTGCCAGCAGCCAAGATAGACTAGCGGGTGGAACAGATACGCAGTATTTT
NA | TRBJ1-1 | TRBV18 | 15 | NA | CASSPPGGMNTEAFF | TGTGCCAGCTCACCACCCGGGGGGATGAACACTGAAGCTTTCTTT
NA | TRBJ1-6 | TRBV7-6 | 14 | NA | CASSLGAINSPLHF | TGTGCCAGCAGCTTAGGGGCTATTAATTCACCCCTCCACTTT
TRBD1 | TRBJ1-5 | TRBV9 | 16 | NA | CASSPGTGNSNQPQHF | TGTGCCAGCAGCCCGGGGACAGGAAATAGCAATCAGCCCCAGCATTTT
NA | TRBJ2-7 | TRBV1 | 15 | NA | CTSSQEGGPPYEQYF | TGCACCAGCAGCCAGGAAGGGGGACCCCCTTACGAGCAGTACTTC
NA | TRBJ1-1 | TRBV21-1 | 12 | NA | CASSLDRVEAFF | TGTGCCAGCAGCCTCGACAGGGTTGAAGCTTTCTTT
NA | TRBJ2-1 | TRBV6-5 | 16 | NA | CASSYLDTATRNEQFF | TGTGCCAGCAGTTACTTAGATACGGCCACGAGGAATGAGCAGTTCTTC
NA | TRBJ1-3 | TRBV5-1 | 14 | once | CASSLAGDGNTIYF | TGCGCCAGCAGCTTGGCAGGAGATGGAAACACCATATATTTT
TRBD2 | TRBJ2-1 | TRBV6-5 | 16 | NA | CASSYQTSGRAGEQFF | TGTGCCAGCAGTTACCAGACTAGCGGGAGGGCCGGTGAGCAGTTCTTC
NA | TRBJ2-7 | TRBV5-1 | 12 | NA | CASSLVAYEQYF | TGCGCCAGCAGCTTGGTGGCCTACGAGCAGTACTTC
NA | TRBJ1-4 | TRBV9 | 16 | once | CASSPGHLERNEKLFF | TGTGCCAGCAGCCCGGGACACCTAGAACGAAATGAAAAACTGTTTTTT
TRBD2 | TRBJ2-3 | TRBV5-1 | 17 | NA | CASGRLAGSWGTDTQYF | TGCGCCAGCGGAAGACTAGCGGGGAGCTGGGGCACAGATACGCAGTATTTT
TRBD2 | TRBJ2-7 | TRBV19 | 14 | NA | CASSFPGLANEQYF | TGTGCCAGTAGTTTTCCGGGACTAGCAAACGAGCAGTACTTC
NA | TRBJ1-2 | TRBV6-6 | 13 | NA | CASESLHLYGYTF | TGTGCCAGCGAGTCCCTCCACCTCTATGGCTACACCTTC
TRBD2 | TRBJ2-7 | TRBV24-1 | 16 | NA | CATPTVGLAASYEQYF | TGTGCCACCCCCACTGTGGGACTAGCGGCCTCCTACGAGCAGTACTTC
TRBD1 | TRBJ2-7 | TRBV6-6 | 16 | once | CASSYSGQGQSYEQYF | TGTGCCAGCAGTTACTCTGGACAGGGCCAATCCTACGAGCAGTACTTC
NA | TRBJ1-1 | TRBV10-2 | 13 | NA | CASSGTVNTEAFF | TGCGCCAGCAGTGGGACGGTGAACACTGAAGCTTTCTTT